The 28 T cell receptor beta chains below all came from one sample that was sequenced in a study of T cell responses to AZD1222 COVID-19 vaccine (TCRdb year 2021). Libraries came from the immunoSEQ multiplex PCR assay. TCRdb's version of the immuneACCESS table is confined to in-frame rearrangements and falls short of the full clone set. An unresolved V gene accounts for under half of the shortfall where checked; the remainder is of unknown origin. The sample contains more than 85,000 clones, 88% of them found a single time. About 13% of the sample is in the top ten clones. The time point tag for this specimen amounts to: baseline before first vaccination. This specimen's treatment or condition label, interpreted: meningococcal conjugate vaccine given as trial control. The sequencing used peripheral blood, collected on day 0 of MenACWY control vaccination. The receptors come from an adult in good health.

This rearrangement joins TRBV27 to TRBJ2-7; tentatively, D is TRBD2 (5 bases). Germline CDR1 is MNHEY and CDR2 is SMNVEV (reference sequence). The V end lost 5 bases, the J end lost 2 bases, and 10 bases lay between the germline ends. CDR3 length: 13 residues. This CDR3 reads CASSNGVTYEQYF. In DNA, the CDR3 is TGTGCCAGCAGTAACGGGGTCACCTACGAGCAGTACTTC.

CDR3: CASSFQAPSPGNTIYF. The CDR3, as DNA: TGTGCCAGCAGCTTTCAGGCCCCGAGTCCGGGAAACACCATATATTTT. This chain connects TRBV7-2 to TRBJ1-3; unclear D gene. Germline V gene lookup returns CDR1 SGHTA and CDR2 FQGNSA. V shed 3 bases and J shed 4 bases, with 16 bases lying between them. There are 16 residues in the CDR3.

This rearrangement joins TRBV10-3 to TRBJ1-2, with 10 bases aligning to TRBD1. The CDR3 is 11 residues long. V was pared by 11 bases and J by 6 bases, with 3 bases of the junction left unmatched. CDR1 and CDR2 from the germline V gene are ENHRY and SYGVKD. The CDR3 DNA reads TGTGCCCTCGGACAGGGGGATGGCTACACCTTC. This gives the protein CALGQGDGYTF.

The V gene is TRBV7-3, the J gene TRBJ2-1; TRBD2 matches at 8 bases. V shed 5 bases, J shed 8 bases, and the junction held 11 bases outside the gene matches. Germline CDR1 and CDR2: SGHTA and FQGTGA. The CDR3 is made up of 15 amino acids. CDR3 in amino acids: CASSPTAGRADEQFF. The DNA of the CDR3 is TGTGCCAGCAGCCCCACGGCCGGGAGGGCCGATGAGCAGTTCTTC.

This chain joins TRBV28 and TRBJ1-2; tentative D call: TRBD1 (5 bases). This CDR3 is 14 amino acids long. With 4 bases removed from V and 8 bases from J, the gap between germline ends came to 17 bases. In germline, CDR1 is MDHEN, CDR2 SYDVKM. In DNA, the CDR3 is TGTGCCAGCAGTTCCATGACAGAGATTGGCGGCTACACCTTC. This encodes CASSSMTEIGGYTF.

The count of this clone is one. The chain is built from TRBV7-2 and TRBJ1-2; no reliable D call. Trimming removed 7 bases from V and 0 bases from J, with 9 bases in between. CDR1 is SGHTA and CDR2 is FQGNSA in the germline V gene. CDR3 length equals 13 residues. The CDR3 bases are TGTGCCAGCACCTGGGCAGCTAACTATGGCTACACCTTC. The encoded protein is CASTWAANYGYTF.

The chain combines TRBV7-2 with TRBJ2-5; a possible D gene is TRBD2 (6 bases). The CDR3 is 16 amino acids. V gave up 5 bases and J gave up 2 bases, with 18 bases separating them. In germline, CDR1 is SGHTA, CDR2 FQGNSA. CDR3 sequence reads: CASSPDVGRGQETQYF. In nucleotides, the CDR3 is TGTGCCAGCAGCCCCGACGTAGGGCGGGGACAAGAGACCCAGTACTTC.

V gene TRBV28 combines with J gene TRBJ1-1; no firm D call. Germline V lookup: CDR1 MDHEN, CDR2 SYDVKM. The CDR3 sequence is 13 residues long. Trimming left V 4 bases short and J 4 bases short, with 10 bases between. Here the CDR3 reads CASSSLTFTEAFF. Written as DNA, the CDR3 is TGTGCCAGCAGTTCCCTTACGTTCACTGAAGCTTTCTTT.

The sample holds one count of this clone. This sequence joins TRBV3-1 (or the pseudogene TRBV3-2) and TRBJ2-7; D might be TRBD2 (5 bases). V dropped 1 base and J dropped 2 bases, with 15 bases sitting between them. The germline V gene has CDR1 LGHDT and CDR2 YNNKEL (reference sequence). The CDR3 is 16 amino acids. CDR3 coding DNA: TGTGCCAGCAGCCAAGGCGCGGTACTAGGTGCCTACGAGCAGTACTTC. Translated: CASSQGAVLGAYEQYF.

This chain links TRBV3-1 (or the pseudogene TRBV3-2) with TRBJ2-3; the D gene is possibly TRBD1 (5 bases). Per germline, CDR1 LGHDT and CDR2 YNNKEL (reference sequence). V lost 1 base to trimming and J lost 0 bases, with 8 bases between them. CDR3 size: 15 residues. The CDR3 coding sequence is TGTGCCAGCAGCCAAGTCAGGGATAGCACAGATACGCAGTATTTT. Protein product: CASSQVRDSTDTQYF.

The gene calls are TRBV9 and TRBJ2-6, with 10 bases fitting TRBD2. From germline, CDR1 is SGDLS and CDR2 YYNGEE. The trim removed 4 bases at V and 0 bases at J, leaving 16 bases unmatched. This CDR3 contains 21 residues. CDR3 residues: CASSPRLAGVLGPSGANVLTF. CDR3 DNA: TGTGCCAGCAGCCCTCGCCTAGCGGGGGTTCTGGGGCCCTCTGGGGCCAACGTCCTGACTTTC.

The chain couples TRBV12-3 or TRBV12-4 to TRBJ1-5; no reliable D call. Trimming stripped 7 bases from V and 5 bases from J, with 12 bases between. This CDR3 has 13 amino acids. CDR3 sequence (DNA): TGTGCCAGCACCACTAATATCTATCAGCCCCAGCATTTT. It specifies CASTTNIYQPQHF.

The V gene is TRBV28, the J gene TRBJ2-7, with 13 positions matching TRBD2. CDR3 length: 18 amino acids. Germline V lookup: CDR1 MDHEN, CDR2 SYDVKM. V dropped 10 bases and J dropped 4; count of bases not matched to a gene: 19. The CDR3, as DNA: TGTGCCACCCTCGGGACTAGCGGGGCCCCGGGTAGAAGATACGAGCAGTACTTC. It codes for CATLGTSGAPGRRYEQYF.

This sequence joins TRBV5-6 and TRBJ1-5; no reliable D call. V lost 0 bases to trimming and J lost 1 base, with 11 bases between them. Germline CDR1 is SGHDT and CDR2 is YYEEEE. The CDR3 loop spans 16 amino acids. The CDR3 region has the DNA TGTGCCAGCAGCTTGGGGGCAGGTCGGAGCAATCAGCCCCAGCATTTT. Encoded protein: CASSLGAGRSNQPQHF.

The V and J genes are TRBV28 and TRBJ2-7; 10 nucleotides match TRBD2. V was clipped by 8 bases and J by 1 base; unmatched bases: 5. From germline, CDR1 is MDHEN and CDR2 SYDVKM. The CDR3 has 14 amino acids. This CDR3 is CASLAGALSYEQYF. Here the CDR3 DNA reads TGTGCCAGCCTAGCGGGAGCCCTATCCTACGAGCAGTACTTC.

V and J are TRBV28 and TRBJ1-1; D uncertain. This CDR3 region has 12 residues. Trimming stripped 2 bases from V and 6 bases from J, with 7 bases between. Germline V gene sequence: CDR1 MDHEN, CDR2 SYDVKM. The CDR3 protein is CASSLEASEAFF. CDR3 DNA: TGTGCCAGCAGTTTAGAAGCGTCTGAAGCTTTCTTT.

DNA of the CDR3: TGTGCCAGCAGAGGGGACAGGGCGACTGGTGGCTACACCTTC. This translates into CASRGDRATGGYTF. The chain employs TRBV6-5 and TRBJ1-2; 9 bases align to TRBD1. V gave up 6 bases and J gave up 7 bases; unmatched junction bases: 9. The CDR3 sequence is 14 residues long. Looked up from germline, CDR1 is MNHEY and CDR2 is SVGAGI.

The chain joins TRBV6-2 or TRBV6-3 to TRBJ2-2, with 8 bases matching TRBD1. This CDR3 region has 15 residues. Losses at the gene ends were 4 bases for V and 2 bases for J; bases not matched to a gene: 3. Per the germline V gene, CDR1 is MNHEY and CDR2 is SVGEGT. The CDR3 here is CASSFGQGNTGELFF. The CDR3 coding sequence is TGTGCCAGCAGTTTTGGACAGGGAAACACCGGGGAGCTGTTTTTT.

This rearrangement joins TRBV19 to TRBJ1-1; possible D gene TRBD1, 5 bases. This CDR3 is 12 amino acids long. Trimming pared 5 bases from V and 6 bases from J, leaving 10 bases between. The V gene's germline CDR1 is LNHDA and CDR2 SQIVND (reference sequence). CDR3 sequence: CASSPKGAEAFF. The CDR3 nucleotides read TGTGCCAGTAGTCCGAAAGGGGCTGAAGCTTTCTTT.

V gene TRBV19 combines with J gene TRBJ2-1; possibly TRBD1 for D (6 bases). V gave up 3 bases and J gave up 0 bases, with 15 bases separating them. The germline V gene encodes CDR1 LNHDA and CDR2 SQIVND (reference sequence). CDR3 length: 17 residues. The CDR3: CASSIRGTGSSYNEQFF. DNA for the CDR3: TGTGCCAGTAGTATTAGGGGTACAGGGAGCTCCTACAATGAGCAGTTCTTC. Variable domain in full (rest from reference TRBV19 and TRBJ2-1): DGGITQSPKYLFRKEGQNVTLSCEQNLNHDAMYWYRQDPGQGLRLIYYSQIVNDFQKGDIAEGYSVSREKKESFPLTVTSAQKNPTAFYLCASSIRGTGSSYNEQFFGPGTRLTVL.

This clone has a single count. This chain joins TRBV7-9 and TRBJ2-1; TRBD1 matches at 8 bases. This CDR3 comprises 13 residues. The germline V gene encodes CDR1 SEHNR and CDR2 FQNEAQ (reference sequence). Unmatched junction bases numbered 2, after V lost 3 bases and J lost 7 bases. The CDR3 sequence: CASSLTGDNEQFF. The CDR3 DNA is TGTGCCAGCAGCTTGACAGGGGATAATGAGCAGTTCTTC.

Turning to this clone: A read error may produce the germline difference seen at one junction end. The genes are TRBV7-7 and TRBJ2-5; no clear D gene. The CDR3 loop spans 13 amino acids. Germline CDR1 SSHAT, CDR2 FNYEAQ (reference sequence). In nucleotides, the CDR3 is TGTGCTAGCAGCTTCCGACGGGCGGAGACCCAGTACTTC. It is translated as CASSFRRAETQYF.

The chain recombines TRBV5-1 with TRBJ2-1; 14 bases align to TRBD2. This CDR3 comprises 14 residues. After removal of 6 bases from V and 10 bases from J, the junction contained 6 bases not matched to a gene. Germline CDR1 is SGHRS and CDR2 is YFSETQ. Written as DNA, the CDR3 is TGCGCCAGCAACTGGGGACTAGCGGGAGACGAGCAGTTCTTC. The encoded protein is CASNWGLAGDEQFF.

The J gene is TRBJ1-1, the V gene TRBV2; D call uncertain. Germline values: CDR1 SNHLY, CDR2 FYNNEI. The CDR3 consists of 16 residues. Trimming cost V 5 bases and J 4 bases, with 20 bases left between them. The CDR3 spells CASSPFIGLSGTEAFF. The CDR3 DNA reads TGTGCCAGCAGTCCCTTTATAGGCCTCTCGGGCACTGAAGCTTTCTTT.

The V and J genes are TRBV7-2 and TRBJ1-4, with 8 bases identical to TRBD1. The CDR3 is 16 residues long. CDR1 SGHTA and CDR2 FQGNSA come from the germline V gene. Trimming cost V 4 bases and J 3 bases; bases outside gene matches: 7. The CDR3 region is CASSSGGATANEKLFF. The DNA for the CDR3 is TGTGCCAGCAGCTCAGGGGGCGCGACGGCTAATGAAAAACTGTTTTTT. The whole variable domain, filled in from reference TRBV7-2 and TRBJ1-4, reads GAGVSQSPSNKVTEKGKDVELRCDPISGHTALYWYRQSLGQGLEFLIYFQGNSAPDKSGLPSDRFSAERTGGSVSTLTIQRTQQEDSAVYLCASSSGGATANEKLFFGSGTQLSVL.

V is TRBV27 and J is TRBJ2-7; maybe TRBD2 (5 bases). The CDR3 consists of 18 residues. V lost 7 bases, J lost 2 bases, and 27 bases lay in between. Per the germline V gene, CDR1 is MNHEY and CDR2 is SMNVEV (reference sequence). The CDR3 reads CASTPRASLPDFAYEQYF. For the CDR3, the DNA is TGTGCCAGCACCCCTCGGGCTAGCCTCCCCGATTTCGCCTACGAGCAGTACTTC.

The CDR3 sequence: CASRGQADTQYF. The CDR3 DNA reads as TGTGCCAGCAGGGGGCAGGCTGATACGCAGTATTTT. The chain combines TRBV28 with TRBJ2-3; possible D gene TRBD1, 5 bases. CDR3 length equals 12 residues. Trimming cost V 6 bases and J 6 bases, with 10 bases left between them. The V gene's germline CDR1 is MDHEN and CDR2 SYDVKM.

CDR3 in DNA: TGTGCCAGCAGCGAACGGACAGGGGGCGGAACTAATGAAAAACTGTTTTTT. Amino acid sequence: CASSERTGGGTNEKLFF. The V call is TRBV5-5, the J call TRBJ1-4, with TRBD1 matching over 11 bases. J lost 1 base, V lost 4 bases, and 6 bases had no gene match. This CDR3 contains 17 residues. Germline V gene lookup returns CDR1 SGHKS and CDR2 YYEKEE (reference sequence).